These T cell receptor beta chains were read from a single sample in a study of cytomegalovirus exposure and HLA in healthy donors. Clones were read by immunoSEQ multiplex PCR, and TCRdb kept only the in-frame ones, dropping some. The repertoire has around 80,000 clones, 60% to 80% of them found once; the top ten carry around 6%. Sequencing was performed on PBMCs. The receptors were gathered from a female donor in good health and CMV-seronegative. The CDR3 runs from the conserved cysteine through the conserved F or W. A D gene is named only where the DNA matches it firmly. Clone size is not always given. Where it is, it says once, few, many or a class for expanded clones.

CDR3aa	CDR3nt	d_gene	v_gene	len	abundance	j_gene
CASSLGPPDTQYF	TGTGCCAGCAGCTTAGGCCCACCAGATACGCAGTATTTT	.	TRBV7-3	13	.	TRBJ2-3
CASSPGTGKSSYEQYF	TGTGCCAGCAGTCCGGGGACAGGCAAAAGCTCCTACGAGCAGTACTTC	TRBD1	TRBV27	16	.	TRBJ2-7
CASSQIGGMGETQYF	TGCGCCAGCAGCCAAATAGGGGGAATGGGGGAGACCCAGTACTTC	.	TRBV10-2	15	.	TRBJ2-5
CAHTQWGRVDQPQHF	TGCGCCCACACCCAGTGGGGCAGGGTCGATCAGCCCCAGCATTTT	.	TRBV10-1	15	.	TRBJ1-5
CASSFSGGGANVLTF	TGCGCCAGCAGCTTCTCAGGGGGAGGGGCCAACGTCCTGACTTTC	TRBD1	TRBV5-1	15	.	TRBJ2-6
CASNASRRGTAQYF	TGTGCCAGCAACGCATCACGGAGAGGGACAGCCCAGTACTTC	TRBD1	TRBV28	14	.	TRBJ2-5
CASSQAGVIADTQYF	TGTGCCAGCAGCCAAGCAGGGGTTATAGCAGATACGCAGTATTTT	.	TRBV4-2	15	.	TRBJ2-3
CASSAEAITSLNEQFF	TGTGCCAGCAGCGCAGAGGCTATTACTAGCCTCAATGAGCAGTTCTTC	.	TRBV9	16	.	TRBJ2-1
CASAGRGEKLFF	TGTGCCAGTGCAGGGCGTGGGGAAAAACTGTTTTTT	.	TRBV28	12	.	TRBJ1-4
CASSRTEHYGYTF	TGTGCCAGCAGTCGGACAGAACACTATGGCTACACCTTC	.	TRBV28	13	.	TRBJ1-2
CASSYPGYEAFF	TGTGCCAGCAGTTACCCGGGGTATGAAGCTTTCTTT	.	TRBV6-5	12	.	TRBJ1-1
CASRTGTGGGHGYTF	TGCGCCAGCAGAACCGGGACAGGGGGCGGCCATGGCTACACCTTC	TRBD1	TRBV5-1	15	once	TRBJ1-2